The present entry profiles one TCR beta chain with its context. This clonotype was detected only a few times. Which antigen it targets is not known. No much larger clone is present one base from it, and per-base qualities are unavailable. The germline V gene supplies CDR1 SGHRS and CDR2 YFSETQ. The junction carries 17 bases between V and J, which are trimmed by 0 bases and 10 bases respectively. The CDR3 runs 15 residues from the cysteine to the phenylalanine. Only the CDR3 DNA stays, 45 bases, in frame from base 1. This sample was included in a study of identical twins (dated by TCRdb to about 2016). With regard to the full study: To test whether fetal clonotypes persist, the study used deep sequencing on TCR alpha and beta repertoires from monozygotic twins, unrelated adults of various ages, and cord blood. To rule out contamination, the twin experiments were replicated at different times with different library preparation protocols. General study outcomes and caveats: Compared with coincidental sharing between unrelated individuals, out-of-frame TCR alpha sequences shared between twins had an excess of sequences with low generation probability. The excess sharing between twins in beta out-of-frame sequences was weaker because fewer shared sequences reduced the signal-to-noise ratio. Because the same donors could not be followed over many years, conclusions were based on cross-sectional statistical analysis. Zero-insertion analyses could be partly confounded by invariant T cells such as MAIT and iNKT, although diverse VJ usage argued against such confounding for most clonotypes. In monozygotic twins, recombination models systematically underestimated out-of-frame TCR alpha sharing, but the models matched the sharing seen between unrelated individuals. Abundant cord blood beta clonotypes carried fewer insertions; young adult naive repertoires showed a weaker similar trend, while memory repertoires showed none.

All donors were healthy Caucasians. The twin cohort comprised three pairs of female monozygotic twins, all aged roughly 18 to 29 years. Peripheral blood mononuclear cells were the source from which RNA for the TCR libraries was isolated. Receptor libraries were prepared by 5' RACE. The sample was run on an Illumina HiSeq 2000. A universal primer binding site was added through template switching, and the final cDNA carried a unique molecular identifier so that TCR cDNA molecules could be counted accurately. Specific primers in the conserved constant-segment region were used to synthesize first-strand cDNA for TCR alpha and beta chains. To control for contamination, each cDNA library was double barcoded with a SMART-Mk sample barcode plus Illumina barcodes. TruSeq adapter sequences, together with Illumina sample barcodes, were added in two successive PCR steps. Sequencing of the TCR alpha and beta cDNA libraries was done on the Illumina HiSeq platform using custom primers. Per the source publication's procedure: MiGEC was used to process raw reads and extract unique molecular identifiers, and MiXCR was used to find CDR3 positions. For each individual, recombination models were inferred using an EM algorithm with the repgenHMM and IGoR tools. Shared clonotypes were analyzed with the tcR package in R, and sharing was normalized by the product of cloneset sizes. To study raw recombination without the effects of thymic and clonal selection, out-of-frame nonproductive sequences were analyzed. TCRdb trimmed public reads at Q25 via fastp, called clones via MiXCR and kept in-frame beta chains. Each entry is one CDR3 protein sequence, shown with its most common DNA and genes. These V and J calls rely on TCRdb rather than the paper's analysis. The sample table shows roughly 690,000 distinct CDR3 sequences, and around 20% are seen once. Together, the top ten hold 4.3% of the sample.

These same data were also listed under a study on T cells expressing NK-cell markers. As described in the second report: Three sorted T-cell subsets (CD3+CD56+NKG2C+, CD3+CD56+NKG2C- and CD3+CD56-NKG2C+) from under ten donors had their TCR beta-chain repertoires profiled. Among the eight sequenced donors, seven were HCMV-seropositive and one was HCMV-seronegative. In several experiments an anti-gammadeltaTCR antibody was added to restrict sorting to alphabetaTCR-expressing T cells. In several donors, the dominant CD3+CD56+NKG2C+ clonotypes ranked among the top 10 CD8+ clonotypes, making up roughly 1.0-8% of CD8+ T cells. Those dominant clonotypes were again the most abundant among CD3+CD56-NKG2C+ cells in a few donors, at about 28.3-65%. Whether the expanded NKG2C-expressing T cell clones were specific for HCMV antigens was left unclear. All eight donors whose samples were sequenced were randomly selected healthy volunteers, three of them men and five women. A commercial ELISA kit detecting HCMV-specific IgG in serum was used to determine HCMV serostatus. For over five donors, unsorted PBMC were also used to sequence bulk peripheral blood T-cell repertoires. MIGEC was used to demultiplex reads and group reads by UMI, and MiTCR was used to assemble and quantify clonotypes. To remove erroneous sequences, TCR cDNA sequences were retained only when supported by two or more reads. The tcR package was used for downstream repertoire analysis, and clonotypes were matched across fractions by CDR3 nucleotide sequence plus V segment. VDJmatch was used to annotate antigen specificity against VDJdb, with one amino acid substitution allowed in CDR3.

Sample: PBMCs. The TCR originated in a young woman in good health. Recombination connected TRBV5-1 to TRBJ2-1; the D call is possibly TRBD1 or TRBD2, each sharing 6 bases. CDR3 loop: CASSLEGGPPTEQFF. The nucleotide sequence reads TGCGCCAGCAGCTTGGAAGGGGGGCCACCTACGGAGCAGTTCTTC.